This passage covers 28 T cell receptor beta chains from one sample sequenced in a study of T cell repertoires in cytomegalovirus infection. Antigen specificity for these receptors is unknown. MiXCR, applied by TCRdb to the reads, yields one record per CDR3 protein. The sample carries around 430,000 distinct CDR3 sequences, roughly 42% recorded once. The sequences come from cultured PBMCs, collected from culture after CMV antigen stimulation. The receptors derive from a human donor in good health (CMV status not recorded). Some clones in this sample may be carry-over from other donors' samples.

V is TRBV4-2 and J is TRBJ2-4, with a tentative D call TRBD1 (5 bases). Germline CDR1 LGHNA, CDR2 YNFKEQ. The CDR3 has 16 amino acids. The germline V and J ends were trimmed by 0 bases and 1 base, with 10 bases remaining between them. The CDR3 DNA is TGTGCCAGCAGCCAAGAAGGGGCAAGGGCCAAAAACATTCAGTACTTC. Translation gives CASSQEGARAKNIQYF.

This clonotype has more than one count but fewer than ten. CDR3 sequence: CASTKGTGWGGELFF. For the CDR3, the DNA is TGTGCCAGCACCAAAGGGACAGGGTGGGGCGGGGAGCTGTTTTTT. This chain links TRBV28 with TRBJ2-2; 9 positions match TRBD1. Trimming cost V 7 bases and J 7 bases; bases outside gene matches: 10. Germline V gene lookup returns CDR1 MDHEN and CDR2 SYDVKM. The CDR3 runs to 15 residues.

This chain connects TRBV5-1 to TRBJ1-2, with unresolved D. The CDR3 extends over 13 amino acids. Germline CDR1 is SGHRS and CDR2 is YFSETQ. The germline V and J ends were trimmed by 0 bases and 6 bases, with 9 bases remaining between them. The CDR3 nucleotides are TGCGCCAGCAGCTTGGAGGCAGGTGATGGCTACACCTTC. Protein: CASSLEAGDGYTF.

The CDR3 DNA reads as TGTGCCAGCAGCTCGGGGACAGCTTATAGCAATCAGCCCCAGCATTTT. Protein: CASSSGTAYSNQPQHF. The genes are TRBV4-2 and TRBJ1-5; 7 bases agree with TRBD1. Germline CDR1 is LGHNA and CDR2 is YNFKEQ. The CDR3 is 16 amino acids. V was clipped by 5 bases and J by 0 bases; unmatched bases: 7.

This clonotype was seen a handful of times. The CDR3 DNA sequence: TGTGCCAGTAGTTCCCGGGGAAGACTACCAGGCAATGAGCAGTTCTTC. Encoded protein: CASSSRGRLPGNEQFF. The chain joins TRBV19 to TRBJ2-1; D perhaps matches TRBD2 (5 bases). There are 16 residues in the CDR3. V lost 5 bases, J lost 6 bases, and 20 bases lay in between. Germline loops: CDR1 LNHDA, CDR2 SQIVND (reference sequence).

This clonotype has only a few counts. This chain connects TRBV5-5 to TRBJ2-2; 10 bases agree with TRBD2. Germline V gene lookup returns CDR1 SGHKS and CDR2 YYEKEE (reference sequence). V lost 5 bases and J lost 3; bases outside the gene matches: 4. This CDR3 is built from 15 residues. The CDR3 protein is CASSPSGSDTGELFF. In DNA, the CDR3 is TGTGCCAGCAGTCCTAGCGGGAGTGACACCGGGGAGCTGTTTTTT.

This clonotype was detected only a few times. The chain carries TRBV4-1 and TRBJ2-3, with a weak D call TRBD2 (7 bases). Looked up from germline, CDR1 is MGHRA and CDR2 is YSYEKL. The CDR3 contains 17 residues. V was clipped by 6 bases and J by 2 bases, with 21 bases between them. CDR3 amino acids: CASSGLGRGPTTDTQYF. CDR3 nucleotide sequence: TGCGCCAGCAGTGGTTTGGGGCGGGGGCCTACCACAGATACGCAGTATTTT.

V usage is TRBV28 and J usage is TRBJ1-2, with D tentatively TRBD1 (5 bases). This CDR3 has 13 amino acids. V was clipped by 6 bases and J by 4 bases, with 12 bases between them. In germline, CDR1 is MDHEN, CDR2 SYDVKM. The CDR3 sequence is CASRSGGTYGYTF. CDR3 coding DNA: TGTGCCAGCAGGTCCGGGGGAACCTATGGCTACACCTTC.

The chain employs TRBV27 and TRBJ1-1; the D gene is possibly TRBD1 (5 bases). The CDR3 contains 14 residues. Germline values: CDR1 MNHEY, CDR2 SMNVEV (reference sequence). V lost 1 base to trimming and J lost 4 bases, with 10 bases between them. DNA for the CDR3: TGTGCCAGCAGTTTATGGGGGAAATCCACTGAAGCTTTCTTT. It codes for CASSLWGKSTEAFF.

As for this clonotype: Its ends do not fully match the called genes, so a read error is possible. This rearrangement joins TRBV6-2 or TRBV6-3 to TRBJ2-6; weak D call: TRBD2 (6 bases). Germline assignment: CDR1 MNHEY and CDR2 SVGEGT. CDR3 length: 17 residues. The chain's CDR3 is CASSPPGLASAANVPTF. In nucleotides, the CDR3 is TGTGCCAGCAGCCCACCGGGTCTAGCGTCGGCGGCCAACGTCCCGACTTTC.

The J gene is TRBJ2-3, the V gene TRBV2, with D unclear. The CDR3 has 12 residues. V lost 6 bases to trimming and J lost 2 bases, with 6 bases between them. Germline-derived CDR1 and CDR2 are SNHLY and FYNNEI. CDR3 sequence reads: CASRAPTDTQYF. For the CDR3, the DNA is TGTGCCAGCAGGGCCCCCACAGATACGCAGTATTTT.

This clonotype was seen at least ten times. The chain uses TRBV7-2 and TRBJ2-2; 7 bases line up with TRBD1. V gave up 2 bases and J gave up 2 bases; unmatched junction bases: 2. The germline V gene has CDR1 SGHTA and CDR2 FQGNSA. This CDR3 contains 15 residues. The CDR3 bases are TGTGCCAGCAGCTTATGGACAGGAAACACCGGGGAGCTGTTTTTT. Translation: CASSLWTGNTGELFF.

This chain joins TRBV15 and TRBJ1-2; D gene unclear. The CDR3 loop spans 16 amino acids. The ends were cut back, 0 bases at V and 2 bases at J, with 13 bases in the middle. The germline V gene encodes CDR1 LNHNV and CDR2 YYDKDF (reference sequence). CDR3 residues: CATSREAYQINYGYTF. The DNA of the CDR3 is TGTGCCACCAGCAGAGAGGCCTATCAGATAAACTATGGCTACACCTTC. Full variable domain (remainder filled in from reference TRBV15 and TRBJ1-2): DAMVIQNPRYQVTQFGKPVTLSCSQTLNHNVMYWYQQKSSQAPKLLFHYYDKDFNNEADTPDNFQSRRPNTSFCFLDIRSPGLGDTAMYLCATSREAYQINYGYTFGSGTRLTVV.

The V and J genes are TRBV12-3 or TRBV12-4 and TRBJ2-1; D possibly matches TRBD1 or TRBD2 (5 bases each). CDR3 length equals 12 residues. V dropped 3 bases and J dropped 8 bases, with 8 bases sitting between them. The CDR3 DNA is TGTGCCAGCAGTTTTGGGGGTGATGAGCAGTTCTTC. Translating it yields CASSFGGDEQFF.

The chain carries TRBV5-4 and TRBJ1-2; D unresolved. Between the trimmed V and J ends, which lost 4 bases and 2 bases, there was a span of 12 bases. The V gene's germline CDR1 is SGHNT and CDR2 YYREEE (reference sequence). The CDR3 totals 14 residues. The CDR3 protein is CASSPGWLNYGYTF. The CDR3 DNA reads TGTGCCAGCAGCCCCGGATGGCTCAACTATGGCTACACCTTC.

V is TRBV12-3 or TRBV12-4 and J is TRBJ1-1; D remains unclear. V was clipped by 2 bases and J by 8 bases, with 9 bases between them. This CDR3 has 12 residues. CDR3 amino acids: CASSLSGAEAFF. The DNA for the CDR3 is TGTGCCAGCAGTTTATCGGGAGCCGAAGCTTTCTTT.

This chain connects TRBV20-1 to TRBJ2-3; 7 nucleotides align to TRBD2. Trimming at V came to 1 base and at J to 9 bases, leaving 22 bases not matched to a gene. In germline, CDR1 is DFQATT, CDR2 SNEGSKA (reference sequence). The CDR3 consists of 18 residues. The chain's CDR3 is CSARVTTPGLGFAYTQYF. Here the CDR3 DNA reads TGCAGTGCTAGAGTTACCACCCCCGGACTAGGATTTGCCTACACGCAGTATTTT.

Many counts were recorded for this clonotype. This sequence joins TRBV7-8 and TRBJ1-5, with D perhaps matching TRBD1 (5 bases). Germline values: CDR1 SGHVS, CDR2 FQNEAQ. There are 13 residues in the CDR3. Trimming took off 3 bases at V and 6 bases at J, with 9 bases between the two ends. CDR3 coding DNA: TGTGCCAGCAGCTTCGCTGGGGGTCAGCCCCAGCATTTT. It yields the protein CASSFAGGQPQHF.

This clonotype was seen more than once but under ten times. Here the CDR3 reads CASSPGTVNEKLFF. For the CDR3, the DNA is TGTGCCAGCTCACCAGGGACAGTTAATGAAAAACTGTTTTTT. This chain connects TRBV18 to TRBJ1-4; 7 nucleotides match TRBD1. The CDR3 runs 14 residues. The germline V gene encodes CDR1 KGHSH and CDR2 LQKENI. Losses at the gene ends were 2 bases for V and 4 bases for J; bases not matched to a gene: 1.

CDR3 loop: CASSLLTSVLADTQYF. CDR3 bases: TGTGCCAGCAGCTTGTTGACTAGCGTCCTCGCAGATACGCAGTATTTT. The chain recombines TRBV5-6 with TRBJ2-3; 8 bases line up with TRBD2. CDR3 length: 16 amino acids. Per germline, CDR1 SGHDT and CDR2 YYEEEE. After removal of 1 base from V and 4 bases from J, the junction contained 8 bases not matched to a gene.

The rearrangement uses TRBV6-2 or TRBV6-3 and TRBJ2-1; 9 bases map to TRBD1. V shed 7 bases, J shed 7 bases, and the junction held 14 bases outside the gene matches. The germline CDR1 and CDR2 sequences are MNHEY and SVGEGT. This CDR3 spans 16 amino acids. CDR3 DNA: TGTGCCAGCACCGGGGACAGGGAGAAAATAAGAAATGAGCAGTTCTTC. Translation gives CASTGDREKIRNEQFF.

The rearrangement uses TRBV5-4 and TRBJ2-4; 7 positions match TRBD1. The germline V gene has CDR1 SGHNT and CDR2 YYREEE (reference sequence). CDR3 length equals 15 residues. The J segment lost 0 bases and the V segment lost 5 bases, leaving 5 bases of the junction unmatched. CDR3 nucleotide sequence: TGTGCCAGCAGTCCGGACAGGCGAGCCAAAAACATTCAGTACTTC. Translated, it gives CASSPDRRAKNIQYF.

The chain carries TRBV4-1 and TRBJ1-1; D not resolved. The CDR3 has 12 residues. Germline-derived CDR1 and CDR2 are MGHRA and YSYEKL. Between the trimmed V and J ends, which lost 8 bases and 4 bases, there was a span of 11 bases. The CDR3 sequence: CASGLWGTEAFF. The CDR3 nucleotides are TGCGCCAGCGGGCTGTGGGGCACTGAAGCTTTCTTT.

This clonotype appeared a few times. This chain links TRBV6-1 with TRBJ1-4, with no clear D. The CDR3 sequence is 15 residues long. The germline V gene has CDR1 MNHNS and CDR2 SASEGT. Trimming left V 5 bases short and J 8 bases short, with 18 bases between. CDR3 in amino acids: CASSYTAEAGEKLFF. The CDR3 region has the DNA TGTGCCAGCAGTTATACTGCCGAGGCTGGGGAAAAACTGTTTTTT.

This sequence joins TRBV11-3 and TRBJ2-4; no reliable D call. Germline V gene sequence: CDR1 SGHNT, CDR2 YENEEA. There are 12 residues in the CDR3. The V gene lost 0 bases and the J gene lost 7 bases, with 4 bases spanning the gap. CDR3 sequence: CASSLDNNIQYF. CDR3 nucleotide sequence: TGTGCCAGCAGCTTAGATAACAACATTCAGTACTTC.

This rearrangement joins TRBV4-1 to TRBJ2-7; 7 bases align to TRBD1. Germline trimming cut 3 bases from V and 6 bases from J; bases unmatched to any gene: 8. The CDR3 sequence is 14 residues long. Germline CDR1 MGHRA, CDR2 YSYEKL. The CDR3 protein is CASSQFGQAGEQYF. The CDR3 DNA reads as TGCGCCAGCAGCCAGTTCGGACAGGCGGGCGAGCAGTACTTC.

The CDR3 here is CASSLAPVGTQYF. For the CDR3, the DNA is TGTGCCAGCAGTTTAGCCCCGGTCGGGACGCAGTATTTT. The chain is built from TRBV12-3 or TRBV12-4 and TRBJ2-3; D unclear. This CDR3 has 13 residues. Trimming stripped 0 bases from V and 9 bases from J, with 10 bases between.

This clonotype was counted between two and nine times. V and J are TRBV7-2 and TRBJ2-6; no clear D gene. CDR3 size: 14 residues. Germline V gives CDR1 SGHTA, CDR2 FQGNSA. Trimming removed 0 bases from V and 6 bases from J, with 6 bases in between. The CDR3 loop reads CASSLAPVANVLTF. Written as DNA, the CDR3 is TGTGCCAGCAGCTTAGCCCCCGTGGCCAACGTCCTGACTTTC.